The following is a TCR beta chain sequence with its context. These data originate in a study of control samples from healthy donors and cancer patients. The repertoire was sequenced with immunoSEQ multiplex PCR; TCRdb's copy has only in-frame clones and lacks some. The top ten hold roughly 40% of the sample, which has around 130,000 clones, roughly 90% seen once. The CDR3 consists of 18 residues. Germline V gives CDR1 LGHNA, CDR2 YNFKEQ. V lost 4 bases to trimming and J lost 0 bases, with 16 bases between them. The sample comprised blood. The source is a man aged 45-60 years in good health. The rearrangement joins TRBV4-2 to TRBJ2-6, with D perhaps assigned TRBD1 or TRBD2 (5 bases each). CDR3 sequence (DNA): TGTGCCAGCAGCCGCTGGGCAGGGACCGACTCTGGGGCCAACGTCCTGACTTTC. This codes for CASSRWAGTDSGANVLTF.